This passage covers 24 T cell receptor beta chains from one sample sequenced in a study of post-analysis software for immune sequencing data. Study results and limitations: Four to six TRBV segments were significantly more frequent in patients than in controls. TRBV5-6, TRBV5-1 and TRBV20-1 were among these segments.

Unique molecular identifiers were built into the TCR beta cDNA libraries. One entry per CDR3 protein results from TCRdb running MiXCR on the PCR reads. There are 450,000 or so distinct CDR3 sequences in the sample; nearly 45% occur only once, and about 12% lies in the top ten. Their antigen targets remain unknown. Sequencing used blood. The origin of the receptors is a girl aged 10 to 17 with multiple sclerosis.

The gene calls are TRBV11-2 and TRBJ2-1, with TRBD2 matching 9 bases. The CDR3 runs 18 residues. Germline-derived CDR1 and CDR2 are SGHAT and FQNNGV. The trim removed 7 bases at V and 0 bases at J, leaving 13 bases unmatched. CDR3 bases: TGTGCCAGCACCCCGGGGGCTAGCGGGATTCCCTCCTACAATGAGCAGTTCTTC. It codes for CASTPGASGIPSYNEQFF.

The V call is TRBV27, the J call TRBJ2-7, with unresolved D. The J call is doubtful: the DNA matches TRBJ2-5 better. Germline loops: CDR1 MNHEY, CDR2 SMNVEV (reference sequence). There are 13 residues in the CDR3. The CDR3 protein is CASSFNDEETQYF. The CDR3 DNA reads as TGTGCCAGCAGTTTTAACGACGAAGAGACCCAGTACTTC.

The chain is built from TRBV7-2 and TRBJ2-5, with D hard to call. Trimming stripped 8 bases from V and 1 base from J, with 11 bases between. CDR1 SGHTA and CDR2 FQGNSA come from the germline V gene. This CDR3 region has 13 residues. In nucleotides, the CDR3 is TGTGCCAGCGAAAGGGCAGTCCAAGAGACCCAGTACTTC. Translating it yields CASERAVQETQYF.

The V call is TRBV6-5, the J call TRBJ2-7; 10 bases agree with TRBD1. CDR1 MNHEY and CDR2 SVGAGI come from the germline V gene. This CDR3 comprises 14 residues. V lost 4 bases and J lost 5; bases outside the gene matches: 5. The CDR3 loop is CASSSWDRGHEQYF. CDR3 DNA: TGTGCCAGCAGTTCCTGGGACAGGGGACACGAGCAGTACTTC.

V and J are TRBV5-8 and TRBJ2-6; 8 nucleotides agree with TRBD1. Per the germline V gene, CDR1 is SGHTS and CDR2 is YDEGEE. After removal of 3 bases from V and 4 bases from J, the junction contained 3 bases not matched to a gene. The CDR3 contains 15 residues. CDR3 amino acids: CASSWTGSGANVLTF. The DNA of the CDR3 is TGTGCCAGCAGCTGGACAGGGTCAGGGGCCAACGTCCTGACTTTC.

V gene TRBV7-3 combines with J gene TRBJ2-3, with 9 bases that match TRBD2. The CDR3 has 16 residues. J was trimmed by 4 bases and V by 4 bases; bases with no gene match: 9. Germline V gene sequence: CDR1 SGHTA, CDR2 FQGTGA. The CDR3 loop is CASSSLAGGSPDTQYF. The CDR3 region has the DNA TGTGCCAGCAGCTCGCTGGCGGGAGGGTCACCAGATACGCAGTATTTT.

This clonotype was recorded a few times. The CDR3 DNA follows: TGTGCCAGCAGTACTCGACAGGGATTAATCTCCTACGAGCAGTACTTC. Amino acids: CASSTRQGLISYEQYF. V and J are TRBV12-3 or TRBV12-4 and TRBJ2-7; 7 nucleotides agree with TRBD1. The CDR3 consists of 16 residues. V lost 5 bases, J lost 0 bases, and 10 bases stayed unmatched.

This clonotype was observed a single time. The J gene is TRBJ2-7, the V gene TRBV10-3; TRBD1 aligns across 8 bases. Germline CDR1 is ENHRY and CDR2 is SYGVKD. V shed 10 bases and J 0 bases; nucleotides not matched to a gene: 5. This CDR3 spans 13 amino acids. In nucleotides, the CDR3 is TGTGCCACACAGGGACAGGACTCCTACGAGCAGTACTTC. Translation: CATQGQDSYEQYF.

This clonotype has just a few counts. DNA of the CDR3: TGTGCCAGCAGCTTTTTACAGTCCGTAGGAGGGCCCTACGAGCAGTACTTC. Translation gives CASSFLQSVGGPYEQYF. The chain employs TRBV7-2 and TRBJ2-7, with D maybe TRBD2 (6 bases). Germline assignment: CDR1 SGHTA and CDR2 FQGNSA. This CDR3 spans 17 amino acids. Trimming took off 3 bases at V and 2 bases at J, with 20 bases between the two ends.

V and J are TRBV25-1 and TRBJ2-1; 7 bases line up with TRBD2. The CDR3 consists of 16 residues. Germline CDR1 MGHDK, CDR2 SYGVNS. The ends lost 2 bases at V and 0 bases at J; junction bases unmatched: 4. Here the CDR3 reads CASSEASGTSYNEQFF. The CDR3 nucleotides are TGTGCCAGCAGTGAAGCTAGCGGAACCTCCTACAATGAGCAGTTCTTC.

V and J are TRBV7-2 and TRBJ2-1, with D possibly matching TRBD2 (5 bases). V was pared by 5 bases and J by 3 bases, with 17 bases between. Germline lookup yields CDR1 SGHTA and CDR2 FQGNSA. The CDR3 extends over 16 amino acids. CDR3 amino acids: CASSAGQPFSYNEQFF. The CDR3 coding sequence is TGTGCCAGCAGCGCGGGTCAACCCTTCAGCTACAATGAGCAGTTCTTC.

This clonotype was observed a handful of times. The chain joins TRBV21-1 to TRBJ1-1. TRBV21-1 is termed a pseudogene. CDR3 length equals 16 residues. The CDR3 DNA reads TGTGCCAGCAGCAAAGTCAAAAGGCACCCGAACACTGAAGCTTTCTTT. Translation gives CASSKVKRHPNTEAFF.

The V gene is TRBV7-2, the J gene TRBJ2-7; 11 bases are a match to TRBD2. The CDR3 is 15 residues long. Trimming removed 5 bases from V and 0 bases from J; junction bases left unmatched: 3. CDR1 and CDR2 from the germline V gene are SGHTA and FQGNSA. DNA for the CDR3: TGTGCCAGCAGCATAACTAGCGGGAGCTCCTACGAGCAGTACTTC. Its translation: CASSITSGSSYEQYF.

The rearrangement links TRBV20-1 to TRBJ2-5; 10 bases fit TRBD1. The J call may be incorrect, as the DNA end agrees better with TRBJ2-7. The germline gives CDR1 DFQATT, CDR2 SNEGSKA (reference sequence). The CDR3 is 14 amino acids. In nucleotides, the CDR3 is TGCGGTGTGCCTATGGGGACAGGGGCCTACGAGCAGTACTTC. Its translation is CGVPMGTGAYEQYF.

V and J are TRBV20-1 and TRBJ2-4; the match to TRBD2 covers 8 bases. The tail of the sequence fits TRBJ2-7 better, so the J call may be wrong. CDR3 size: 15 residues. Germline V gene data show CDR1 as DFQATT and CDR2 as SNEGSKA (reference sequence). The CDR3 DNA is TGCAGTGCTAGAGATCTGGGCGGGAGGTGCCACGAGCAGTACTTC. It specifies CSARDLGGRCHEQYF.

This clonotype has more than one count but fewer than ten. The V and J genes are TRBV3-1 and TRBJ2-4; TRBD2 matches at 7 bases. The CDR3 contains 12 residues. The ends lost 8 bases at V and 13 bases at J; junction bases unmatched: 11. Germline values: CDR1 LGHDT, CDR2 YNNKEL (reference sequence). Here the CDR3 DNA reads TGTGCCAGCGAAGGACTAGGCTTGAAGCAGTACTTC. Amino acids: CASEGLGLKQYF.

This clonotype was recorded a few times. The chain has TRBV5-1 and TRBJ1-1, with TRBD1 as a possible D gene (5 bases). The CDR3 extends over 15 amino acids. Trimming took off 5 bases at V and 6 bases at J, with 20 bases between the two ends. Per germline, CDR1 SGHRS and CDR2 YFSETQ. CDR3 region: CASSFTGDTVAEAFF. CDR3 DNA: TGCGCCAGCAGTTTCACGGGGGATACCGTTGCTGAAGCTTTCTTT. Together with reference TRBV5-1 and TRBJ1-1, the CDR3 gives the full variable domain: KAGVTQTPRYLIKTRGQQVTLSCSPISGHRSVSWYQQTPGQGLQFLFEYFSETQRNKGNFPGRFSGRQFSNSRSEMNVSTLELGDSALYLCASSFTGDTVAEAFFGQGTRLTVV.

The rearrangement joins TRBV28 to TRBJ2-7, with D possibly being TRBD1 or TRBD2 (5 bases each). The CDR3 spans 15 residues. In germline, CDR1 is MDHEN, CDR2 SYDVKM. The V gene lost 4 bases and the J gene lost 0 bases, with 13 bases spanning the gap. CDR3 DNA: TGTGCCAGCAGTTCCCTAGGGGACCTCTCCTACGAGCAGTACTTC. It codes for CASSSLGDLSYEQYF.

This chain joins TRBV4-1 and TRBJ1-2; D remains ambiguous. Trimming took 1 base from V and 6 from J, leaving 9 bases between them. From germline, CDR1 is MGHRA and CDR2 YSYEKL. The CDR3 has 13 amino acids. CDR3 residues: CASSQVSADGYTF. The CDR3 DNA reads TGCGCCAGCAGCCAAGTGTCAGCAGATGGCTACACCTTC.

The table lists this clonotype with a few counts. The chain carries TRBV5-6 and TRBJ2-5; D remains ambiguous. The V and J ends lost 3 bases and 9 bases respectively, with 21 bases between them. The CDR3 contains 15 residues. Per the germline V gene, CDR1 is SGHDT and CDR2 is YYEEEE. The CDR3 coding sequence is TGTGCCAGCAGCTCATTTAACCTACAACCTCTTGCCCAGTACTTC. It specifies CASSSFNLQPLAQYF.

As to this clonotype: One junction end does not reproduce the germline sequence, and a read error may be involved. V is TRBV6-4 and J is TRBJ2-1, with 9 bases fitting TRBD2. The CDR3 has 15 amino acids. Germline V gene lookup returns CDR1 MRHNA and CDR2 SNTAGT. CDR3 nucleotides: TGTGCCGGCAGTGACTCAACTAGCGGGTTCAATGAGCAGTTCTTC. Its translation is CAGSDSTSGFNEQFF.

To note about this clonotype: The junction does not match germline at one end; this may be a read error. The chain combines TRBV20-1 with TRBJ1-5, with D uncertain. The CDR3 is 11 residues long. Per germline, CDR1 DFQATT and CDR2 SNEGSKA (reference sequence). CDR3 loop: CSARVGQPQHF. CDR3 DNA sequence: TGCAGTGCGAGAGTTGGGCAGCCCCAGCATTTT.

The J gene is TRBJ2-2, the V gene TRBV12-3 or TRBV12-4, with no clear D. CDR3 length: 13 residues. V shed 5 bases and J shed 4 bases, with 8 bases lying between them. CDR3 DNA sequence: TGTGCCAGCAGTACCCTCCGCACCGGGGAGCTGTTTTTT. Translated, it gives CASSTLRTGELFF.

This clonotype has a single count. This chain joins TRBV12-3 or TRBV12-4 and TRBJ2-1; 12 nucleotides agree with TRBD2. The J segment lost 2 bases and the V segment lost 5 bases, leaving 10 bases of the junction unmatched. CDR3 length equals 18 residues. The CDR3 loop reads CASSPSLAGGTTYNEQFF. For the CDR3, the DNA is TGTGCCAGCAGTCCATCACTAGCGGGAGGCACTACCTACAATGAGCAGTTCTTC.